The rows below give T cell receptor beta chains drawn from one sample of a study of blood T cell repertoires in COVID-19. Libraries were prepared by immunoSEQ multiplex PCR; TCRdb keeps only in-frame clonotypes and omits some of them. The table lists 150,000 to 200,000 clones, roughly 86% of them singletons. The specimen was peripheral blood. All receptors come from a man aged 40-55 years with active or convalescent COVID-19. The CDR3 runs from the conserved cysteine through the conserved F or W. The D gene is left open where the match is weak. Clone size is shown for a subset of rows, as once, few, many or a class of expanded clone.

J,size,D,V,CDR3,DNA
TRBJ1-2,NA,NA,TRBV19,CASSMRRYGYTF,TGTGCCAGTAGTATGCGCCGGTATGGCTACACCTTC
TRBJ2-3,NA,NA,TRBV5-5,CASSLEDPTDTQYF,TGTGCCAGCAGCTTAGAGGATCCGACAGATACGCAGTATTTT
TRBJ1-4,NA,NA,TRBV7-9,CASSSPTEINEKLFF,TGTGCCAGCAGCTCTCCGACAGAGATTAATGAAAAACTGTTTTTT
TRBJ1-2,once,TRBD1,TRBV10-3,CASNRGWDYGYTF,TGTGCCAGCAACAGGGGATGGGACTATGGCTACACCTTC
TRBJ1-5,NA,NA,TRBV10-2,CASSESKDGRGWPQHF,TGCGCCAGCAGTGAGTCGAAAGACGGGAGGGGGTGGCCCCAGCATTTT
TRBJ1-3,NA,TRBD1,TRBV19,CASKQGSGNTIYF,TGTGCCAGTAAACAGGGGAGTGGAAACACCATATATTTT
TRBJ2-1,NA,NA,TRBV3-1/TRBV3-2,CASSQVDRTNEQFF,TGTGCCAGCAGCCAAGTTGACAGGACCAATGAGCAGTTCTTC
TRBJ2-7,NA,NA,TRBV12-3/TRBV12-4,CASSLRRDYEQYF,TGTGCCAGCAGTTTAAGGCGGGACTACGAGCAGTACTTC
TRBJ2-3,NA,TRBD1,TRBV9,CASSVGGRGTDTQYF,TGTGCCAGCAGCGTAGGGGGCAGGGGGACAGATACGCAGTATTTT
TRBJ2-1,NA,NA,TRBV28,CASSLVGYNEQFF,TGTGCCAGCAGTTTAGTCGGCTACAATGAGCAGTTCTTC
TRBJ1-2,NA,NA,TRBV3-1/TRBV3-2,CASSLDLYYGYTF,TGTGCCAGCAGCCTAGACCTCTACTACGGCTACACCTTC
TRBJ2-1,NA,NA,TRBV6-5,CASSNPVGYEQFF,TGTGCCAGCAGTAACCCCGTTGGCTATGAGCAGTTCTTC
TRBJ2-5,NA,TRBD1,TRBV29-1,CSVERGQLGTQYF,TGCAGCGTTGAAAGGGGACAGCTGGGGACCCAGTACTTC
TRBJ2-1,few,NA,TRBV4-1,CASSHVRQVDNEQFF,TGCGCCAGCAGCCACGTTAGACAGGTAGACAATGAGCAGTTCTTC
TRBJ1-1,NA,TRBD1,TRBV19,CASSTRQGMSKAFF,TGTGCCAGTAGTACAAGACAGGGAATGTCGAAAGCTTTCTTT
TRBJ2-2,once,TRBD1,TRBV6-4,CASSTGVTGELFF,TGTGCCAGCAGCACAGGGGTTACCGGGGAGCTGTTTTTT
TRBJ2-5,NA,NA,TRBV3-1/TRBV3-2,CASRLGGARETQYF,TGTGCCAGCAGACTGGGCGGGGCTCGGGAGACCCAGTACTTC
TRBJ1-2,once,TRBD1,TRBV6-1,CASSESDRDRRGYTF,TGTGCCAGCAGTGAGTCGGACAGGGACCGTCGTGGCTACACCTTC
TRBJ2-6,once,NA,TRBV2,CASRPHRGASGANVLTF,TGTGCCAGCAGACCACACCGGGGGGCCTCTGGGGCCAACGTCCTGACTTTC
TRBJ1-4,few,NA,TRBV11-3,CASSLVGGHRHNEKLFF,TGTGCCAGCAGCTTAGTAGGTGGACACCGCCATAATGAAAAACTGTTTTTT
TRBJ1-1,NA,TRBD1,TRBV7-9,CASSLVPAGTGSNTEAFF,TGTGCCAGCAGCTTAGTCCCAGCCGGGACAGGATCTAACACTGAAGCTTTCTTT
TRBJ1-4,NA,NA,TRBV4-2,CASSQDQTALNEKLFF,TGTGCCAGCAGCCAAGATCAAACAGCTCTTAATGAAAAACTGTTTTTT
TRBJ1-6,NA,TRBD1,TRBV7-9,CASSSWDRADSPLHF,TGTGCCAGCAGCTCTTGGGACAGGGCAGACTCACCCCTCCACTTT
TRBJ1-4,NA,NA,TRBV19,CASSTGQSTNEKLFF,TGTGCCAGTAGTACCGGACAGTCAACTAATGAAAAACTGTTTTTT
TRBJ2-4,NA,TRBD1,TRBV7-7,CASSDGFRTGSIKNIQYF,TGTGCTAGCAGCGACGGGTTTAGGACAGGGTCAATCAAAAACATTCAGTACTTC
TRBJ1-2,NA,NA,TRBV6-6,CASSYSERDGYTF,TGTGCCAGCAGTTACTCCGAGCGGGATGGCTACACCTTC
TRBJ1-2,NA,NA,TRBV29-1,CSVGGLGGRDYGYTF,TGCAGCGTCGGTGGCCTAGGAGGGCGAGACTATGGCTACACCTTC